The clone carrying this T cell receptor beta chain was detected only once. In the study's own analysis: Counts of nucleated cells, estimated from reference gene primer amplification, were obtained. Method: immunoSEQ multiplex PCR; TCRdb's copy keeps in-frame clones and lacks some. The V and J calls and clone size were taken over from that table, and D and trimming were inferred from the DNA. This sample yields approximately 300,000 clones, of which roughly 90% are seen a single time; approximately 4% belongs to the top ten. This specimen comes from a study of blood T cell repertoires in COVID-19. About the research overall: COVID-19 samples from acute and convalescent phases originated in the United States, Italy and Spain. PBMCs, B-cell-depleted T cells, or T cells were the source of the cDNA or gDNA that made up the material.

Per germline, CDR1 KGHSH and CDR2 LQKENI. This CDR3 is built from 13 residues. Trimming removed 6 bases from V and 9 bases from J, with 18 bases in between. The sequencing sample was made of peripheral blood. This TCR was sampled from a woman between 50 and 59 years old with active or convalescent COVID-19. This sequence joins TRBV18 and TRBJ2-7; D may be TRBD2 (5 bases). CDR3 sequence reads: CASSRGSGRGQYF. CDR3 in DNA: TGTGCCAGCTCGAGAGGGTCCGGAAGAGGGCAGTACTTC.